Listed below are T cell receptor beta chains from one sample, sequenced in a study of Graves' ophthalmopathy and Graves' hyperthyroidism. MiXCR, run by TCRdb on the multiplex PCR reads, gives a single entry per CDR3 protein. The data hold roughly 600,000 distinct CDR3 sequences, with 35% to 45% observed a single time. The sequenced sample was peripheral blood or thyroid tissue (not recorded which). Every receptor here comes from an adult man with Graves' hyperthyroidism. Both conserved end residues are part of each CDR3. The D gene is left open where the match is weak. For some rows the clone size is stated as once, few or many, or as a class when expanded; others skip it.

j_call d_call clone_size v_call cdr3_nt cdr3_aa
TRBJ2-5 TRBD2 . TRBV24-1 TGTGCCACCGGGACTAGCGGGAAATTACAAGAGACCCAGTACTTC CATGTSGKLQETQYF
TRBJ1-2 . many TRBV7-9 TGTGCCAGCAGCCCCACCCGGGGCGTCAGTAACTATGGCTACACCTTC CASSPTRGVSNYGYTF
TRBJ1-1 . . TRBV20-1 TGCAGTGCTGTCAGGGGTGAAGCTTTCTTT CSAVRGEAFF
TRBJ2-7 TRBD1 . TRBV4-1 TGCGCCAGCAGCCGGCCAGGGACAGGGAAGGAGCAGTACTTC CASSRPGTGKEQYF
TRBJ1-5 TRBD1 . TRBV24-1 TGTGCCACCAGGGGGACAGGGAACAATCAGCCCCAGCATTTT CATRGTGNNQPQHF
TRBJ2-2 . few TRBV12-3/TRBV12-4 TGTGCCAGCAGTAAAGGGAGTTCCGGGGAGCTGTTTTTT CASSKGSSGELFF
TRBJ1-2 . . TRBV3-1 TGTGCCAGCAGCCTACGGACTATGGCCTATGGCTACACCTTC CASSLRTMAYGYTF
TRBJ1-1 TRBD1 . TRBV15 TGTGCCACCAGCAGTGGGGACAGAATAAGCCCCATGTGGGTCACTGAAGCTTTCTTT CATSSGDRISPMWVTEAFF
TRBJ1-5 . many TRBV6-5 TGTGCCAGCAGGGGACCGGGAGGCAATCAGCCCCAGCATTTT CASRGPGGNQPQHF
TRBJ2-7 . few TRBV6-1 TGTGCCAGCAGTGAAGATGGCAGGGGAACCTACGAGCAGTACTTC CASSEDGRGTYEQYF